The 9 T cell receptor beta chains presented below share a single source sample, sequenced in a study of cytomegalovirus exposure and HLA in healthy donors. In the PCR, 60 Vbeta and 13 Jbeta primers were used. The protocol was immunoSEQ multiplex PCR, while the TCRdb copy is restricted to in-frame clones and leaves out a portion. The table records about 160,000 clones, more than 80% of them present only once. Sequencing used PBMCs. Source of these receptors: a woman aged 45-60 years in good health and CMV-seronegative.

This chain uses TRBV5-1 with TRBJ1-2; TRBD1 matches 9 bases. CDR1 SGHRS and CDR2 YFSETQ come from the germline V gene. The CDR3 runs to 14 residues. J gave up 7 bases and V 4 bases, and 8 bases lay outside the gene matches. Here the CDR3 DNA reads TGCGCCAGCAGCCTGACAGGGGGGGAGCGTGGCTACACCTTC. Its protein product is CASSLTGGERGYTF.

This clone has just a few counts. The genes are TRBV7-2 and TRBJ2-2, with unresolved D. The CDR3 runs 16 residues. The V gene lost 0 bases and the J gene lost 1 base, with 9 bases spanning the gap. Per the germline V gene, CDR1 is SGHTA and CDR2 is FQGNSA. The chain's CDR3 is CASSLAGGVNTGELFF. CDR3 DNA sequence: TGTGCCAGCAGCTTAGCAGGCGGAGTGAACACCGGGGAGCTGTTTTTT.

The V gene is TRBV4-1, the J gene TRBJ1-4, with D possibly matching TRBD1 (5 bases). Germline CDR1 is MGHRA and CDR2 is YSYEKL. CDR3 size: 14 residues. Trimming shortened V by 5 bases and J by 3 bases, and 10 bases separated the two germline ends. The CDR3 DNA is TGCGCCAGCAGCAGCGGGGGAGCTAATGAAAAACTGTTTTTT. The encoded protein is CASSSGGANEKLFF.

The rearrangement links TRBV19 to TRBJ2-3; 11 bases match TRBD2. The J segment lost 3 bases and the V segment lost 3 bases, leaving 5 bases of the junction unmatched. Germline CDR1 is LNHDA and CDR2 is SQIVND (reference sequence). The CDR3 is 16 amino acids. The CDR3 DNA follows: TGTGCCAGTAGTATGACGGGGACTAGCGGAACAGATACGCAGTATTTT. It codes for CASSMTGTSGTDTQYF.

The gene calls are TRBV6-5 and TRBJ1-6; perhaps TRBD1 as D (5 bases). V shed 0 bases and J shed 1 base, with 7 bases lying between them. CDR3 size: 16 residues. Germline CDR1 is MNHEY and CDR2 is SVGAGI. The CDR3, as DNA: TGTGCCAGCAGTTACTCAGGGGTGTCCTATAATTCACCCCTCCACTTT. Translating it yields CASSYSGVSYNSPLHF.

This clone was counted once. V is TRBV25-1 and J is TRBJ2-1; weak D call: TRBD2 (5 bases). The length of the CDR3 is 14 residues. CDR1 is MGHDK and CDR2 is SYGVNS in the germline V gene. V gave up 1 base and J gave up 8 bases, with 12 bases separating them. The CDR3 DNA reads TGTGCCAGCAGTGAATTCACTAGTCGGGATGAGCAGTTCTTC. This codes for CASSEFTSRDEQFF.

This rearrangement joins TRBV19 to TRBJ2-7; D is ambiguous. Trimming pared 5 bases from V and 0 bases from J, leaving 11 bases between. Germline CDR1 reads LNHDA; CDR2 reads SQIVND (reference sequence). The CDR3 runs to 14 residues. CDR3 sequence (DNA): TGTGCCAGTAGTTGGGCTAAGAGCTCCTACGAGCAGTACTTC. Protein: CASSWAKSSYEQYF.

The chain has TRBV6-5 and TRBJ2-7; 9 bases align to TRBD1. The junction had 8 bases not matched to a gene; V was cut back by 5 bases and J by 6 bases. Germline V lookup: CDR1 MNHEY, CDR2 SVGAGI. The CDR3 is 14 amino acids. The CDR3: CASSNRDRVSEQYF. The CDR3, as DNA: TGTGCCAGCAGTAACCGGGACAGGGTTAGCGAGCAGTACTTC.

This sequence joins TRBV13 and TRBJ2-7; TRBD1 aligns across 8 bases. V was pared by 2 bases and J by 0 bases, with 6 bases of the junction left unmatched. The CDR3 sequence is 16 residues long. Germline CDR1 reads PRHDT; CDR2 reads FYEKMQ (reference sequence). CDR3 bases: TGTGCCAGCAGCTTACGCCGGGACAGGAGCTCCTACGAGCAGTACTTC. It encodes CASSLRRDRSSYEQYF.